This TCR beta chain was identified in a study of OX40 agonist ivuxolimab in advanced cancers. With 3 bases clipped from V and 3 bases from J, the junction kept 3 bases outside the gene matches. There are 15 residues in the CDR3. Germline values: CDR1 SGHNT, CDR2 YYREEE (reference sequence). Profiling relied on immunoSEQ multiplex PCR, and the TCRdb table lists in-frame clones only, not all of them. The sample yields some 100,000 clones, around four fifths seen once. The sample consisted of CD4+ or CD8+ T cells sorted from blood, taken in a trial of the OX40 agonist ivuxolimab. This TCR came from an adult with an advanced solid tumor such as melanoma, head and neck, liver or kidney cancer. This chain joins TRBV5-4 and TRBJ2-3; 11 bases agree with TRBD1. This chain's CDR3 is CASSSGQGETDTQYF. DNA for the CDR3: TGTGCCAGCAGCTCGGGACAGGGGGAGACAGATACGCAGTATTTT.